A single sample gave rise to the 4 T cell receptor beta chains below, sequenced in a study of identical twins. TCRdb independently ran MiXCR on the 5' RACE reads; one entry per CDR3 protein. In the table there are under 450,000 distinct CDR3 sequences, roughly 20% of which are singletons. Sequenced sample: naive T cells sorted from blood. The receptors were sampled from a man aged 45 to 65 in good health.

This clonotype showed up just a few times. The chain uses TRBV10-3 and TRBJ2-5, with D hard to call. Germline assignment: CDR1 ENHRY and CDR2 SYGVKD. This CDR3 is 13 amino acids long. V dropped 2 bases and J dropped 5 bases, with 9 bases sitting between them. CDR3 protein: CAISEGSFETQYF. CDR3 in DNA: TGTGCCATCAGTGAGGGGTCCTTCGAGACCCAGTACTTC.

DNA for the CDR3: TGCGCCAGCAGCCAAGCTACTTCGAACACCGGGGAGCTGTTTTTT. Amino acid sequence: CASSQATSNTGELFF. The chain is built from TRBV4-3 and TRBJ2-2, with unresolved D. This CDR3 spans 15 amino acids. Germline CDR1 LGHNA, CDR2 YSLEER. The V end was cut by 1 base, the J end by 0 bases, with 6 bases between.

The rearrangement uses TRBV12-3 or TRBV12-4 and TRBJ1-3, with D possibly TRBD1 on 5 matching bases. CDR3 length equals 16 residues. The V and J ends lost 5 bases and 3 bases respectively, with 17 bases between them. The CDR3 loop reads CASSPVGPSLGNTIYF. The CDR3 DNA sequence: TGTGCCAGCAGTCCAGTGGGACCGAGCCTTGGAAACACCATATATTTT.

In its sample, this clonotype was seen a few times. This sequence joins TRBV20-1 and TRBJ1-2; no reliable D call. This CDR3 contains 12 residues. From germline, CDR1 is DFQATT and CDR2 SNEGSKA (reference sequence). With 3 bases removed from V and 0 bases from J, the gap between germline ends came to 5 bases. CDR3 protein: CSARKSNYGYTF. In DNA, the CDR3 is TGCAGTGCTAGGAAATCTAACTATGGCTACACCTTC.